These 22 T cell receptor beta chains were sequenced from one sample in a study of blood T cells in healthy people across ages. Primed by a sample-barcoded 5' primer and a J-beta primer mix, a second PCR proceeded for 7 to 11 cycles. Via MiXCR, TCRdb re-called the 5' RACE reads, giving one row per CDR3 protein. The table includes approximately 1.5 million distinct CDR3 sequences, roughly 32% detected once. The sample comprised blood. The receptor set was obtained from a woman aged 25 to 45 in good health.

This clonotype was found a few times. CDR3 loop: CASSWLPGQGASSPLHF. The CDR3 DNA reads TGCGCCAGCAGCTGGCTACCGGGACAGGGGGCCTCCTCACCCCTCCACTTT. The chain combines TRBV5-1 with TRBJ1-6; 12 nucleotides align to TRBD1. The CDR3 runs to 17 residues. CDR1 is SGHRS, CDR2 YFSETQ, per germline. The trim removed 3 bases at V and 10 bases at J, leaving 11 bases unmatched.

This clonotype has a handful of counts. V gene TRBV28 combines with J gene TRBJ1-5, with TRBD1 as a possible D gene (5 bases). Trimming took 1 base from V and 4 from J, leaving 17 bases between them. The CDR3 spans 17 residues. CDR1 and CDR2 from the germline V gene are MDHEN and SYDVKM. For the CDR3, the DNA is TGTGCCAGCAGTTTATTCTTGCAGGGAATAGGGAATCAGCCCCAGCATTTT. It yields the protein CASSLFLQGIGNQPQHF.

This clonotype has just a few counts. One end of the junction is discordant with germline, which a read error may explain. The chain is built from TRBV11-2 and TRBJ2-7; TRBD2 might be the D (6 bases). This CDR3 has 17 residues. CDR1 is SGHAT, CDR2 FQNNGV, per germline. CDR3 loop: CASTLGEGGTGLYEQYF. CDR3 coding DNA: TGTGCCAGCACCTTAGGGGAAGGAGGGACGGGGTTGTACGAGCAGTACTTC.

This clonotype was recorded a few times. The V gene is TRBV4-2, the J gene TRBJ1-4, with 8 bases identical to TRBD1. CDR3 length equals 16 residues. V dropped 0 bases and J dropped 3; count of bases not matched to a gene: 3. Germline assignment: CDR1 LGHNA and CDR2 YNFKEQ. The CDR3 sequence: CASSQDLQGANEKLFF. The CDR3 DNA follows: TGTGCCAGCAGCCAAGACTTACAGGGGGCTAATGAAAAACTGTTTTTT.

To note about this clonotype: This likely comes from a read error, as the CDR3 has no conserved phenylalanine or tryptophan at its end. V and J are TRBV12-3 or TRBV12-4 and TRBJ2-7, with 10 bases aligning to TRBD2. V shed 6 bases, J shed 2 bases, and the junction held 10 bases outside the gene matches. This CDR3 spans 16 amino acids. The CDR3 loop is CASRPSVAGGPYEQYL. The CDR3 nucleotides read TGTGCCAGCAGGCCATCTGTAGCGGGGGGTCCCTACGAGCAGTACTTG.

CDR3 sequence (DNA): TGCGCCAGCAGGAAGGGACAGAGGGAAGAGACCCAGTACTTC. Translating it yields CASRKGQREETQYF. The chain employs TRBV5-1 and TRBJ2-5; TRBD1 matches at 7 bases. Trimming cost V 5 bases and J 3 bases; bases outside gene matches: 7. The germline CDR1 and CDR2 sequences are SGHRS and YFSETQ. The CDR3 sequence is 14 residues long.

The chain is built from TRBV20-1 and TRBJ2-3; weak D call: TRBD2 (5 bases). The CDR3 length is 13 residues. V was clipped by 0 bases and J by 4 bases, with 8 bases between them. Germline V gene sequence: CDR1 DFQATT, CDR2 SNEGSKA (reference sequence). The CDR3 region is CSARDEGSDTQYF. The CDR3 DNA sequence: TGCAGTGCTAGAGACGAGGGCTCAGATACGCAGTATTTT.

This clonotype has just a few counts. The chain has TRBV6-6 and TRBJ2-7, with D perhaps matching TRBD1 or TRBD2 (5 bases each). The V end lost 0 bases, the J end lost 1 base, and 16 bases lay between the germline ends. Germline CDR1 and CDR2: MNHNY and SVGAGI (reference sequence). The CDR3 is made up of 17 amino acids. CDR3 sequence reads: CASSYSTARRRSYEQYF. CDR3 DNA: TGTGCCAGCAGTTACTCGACAGCGAGGAGGAGATCCTACGAGCAGTACTTC.

The chain has TRBV7-3 and TRBJ1-2; possibly TRBD1 for D (5 bases). The CDR3 has 13 residues. Germline CDR1 SGHTA, CDR2 FQGTGA. V was clipped by 0 bases and J by 8 bases, with 10 bases between them. The DNA of the CDR3 is TGTGCCAGCAGCTTAACCTCAGGGAGGGGCTACACCTTC. This translates into CASSLTSGRGYTF. Full variable domain (rest looked up from reference TRBV7-3 and TRBJ1-2): GAGVSQTPSNKVTEKGKYVELRCDPISGHTALYWYRQSLGQGPEFLIYFQGTGAADDSGLPNDRFFAVRPEGSVSTLKIQRTERGDSAVYLCASSLTSGRGYTFGSGTRLTVV.

The rearrangement joins TRBV5-6 to TRBJ1-1; weak D call: TRBD1 (5 bases). The CDR3 is 14 amino acids. V was pared by 1 base and J by 4 bases, with 11 bases between. Germline CDR1 SGHDT, CDR2 YYEEEE. CDR3 amino acids: CASSLNGGVTEAFF. As DNA, the CDR3 is TGTGCCAGCAGCTTGAATGGGGGGGTCACTGAAGCTTTCTTT.

J is TRBJ2-3 and V is TRBV5-1; 8 nucleotides agree with TRBD2. In germline, CDR1 is SGHRS, CDR2 YFSETQ. With 0 bases clipped from V and 3 bases from J, the junction kept 21 bases outside the gene matches. The CDR3 loop spans 21 amino acids. CDR3 in amino acids: CASSLAGASGSPPWGTDTQYF. The CDR3 DNA reads as TGCGCCAGCAGCTTGGCAGGCGCGAGCGGGAGCCCTCCCTGGGGTACAGATACGCAGTATTTT.

The V and J genes are TRBV5-1 and TRBJ2-1; TRBD2 agrees at 7 bases. Trimming cost V 5 bases and J 5 bases; bases outside gene matches: 7. CDR1 and CDR2 from the germline V gene are SGHRS and YFSETQ. This CDR3 has 14 residues. As DNA, the CDR3 is TGCGCCAGCAGTGGTCTAGCGGCGAACAATGAGCAGTTCTTC. This sequence encodes CASSGLAANNEQFF.

This clonotype was counted between two and nine times. J is TRBJ2-7 and V is TRBV25-1; D possibly corresponds to TRBD2 (5 bases). V lost 3 bases and J lost 2, with 11 bases in between. This CDR3 is 14 amino acids long. Germline CDR1 MGHDK, CDR2 SYGVNS. The CDR3 sequence is CASSDPGETYEQYF. In DNA form, the CDR3 reads TGTGCCAGCAGTGACCCCGGGGAAACCTACGAGCAGTACTTC.

This clonotype was observed a few times. The rearrangement joins TRBV5-1 to TRBJ2-1, with 7 bases matching TRBD1. Germline V gives CDR1 SGHRS, CDR2 YFSETQ. Trimming removed 2 bases from V and 5 bases from J; junction bases left unmatched: 7. The CDR3 loop spans 15 amino acids. CDR3 protein: CASSFTGVGDNEQFF. The CDR3 DNA is TGCGCCAGCAGCTTCACAGGGGTTGGAGACAATGAGCAGTTCTTC. The full variable domain, rest sourced from reference TRBV5-1 and TRBJ2-1, is KAGVTQTPRYLIKTRGQQVTLSCSPISGHRSVSWYQQTPGQGLQFLFEYFSETQRNKGNFPGRFSGRQFSNSRSEMNVSTLELGDSALYLCASSFTGVGDNEQFFGPGTRLTVL.

As to this clonotype: This could be a read error, since a much larger clone is one nucleotide away. The chain carries TRBV4-2 and TRBJ2-7; D remains unclear. Germline V CDR1 and CDR2: LGHNA, YNFKEQ. The CDR3 length is 13 residues. V was pared by 0 bases and J by 2 bases, with 5 bases between. CDR3 region: CASSQDLTYEQYF. The CDR3 nucleotides read TGTGCCAGCAGCCAAGATCTGACCTACGAGCAGTACTTC.

This clonotype has more than one count but fewer than ten. The rearrangement joins TRBV10-2 to TRBJ2-5, with 10 bases fitting TRBD1. The CDR3 length is 15 residues. CDR1 and CDR2 (germline): WSHSY, SAAADI. V gave up 8 bases and J gave up 1 base; unmatched junction bases: 7. DNA for the CDR3: TGCGCCAGCGGGCGTGGGACAGGGGCCCAAGAGACCCAGTACTTC. This gives the protein CASGRGTGAQETQYF.

The CDR3 protein is CASSYTQVSGPQHF. CDR3 DNA: TGTGCCAGCAGTTATACCCAGGTCTCGGGCCCCCAGCATTTT. The chain carries TRBV6-5 and TRBJ1-5; D remains ambiguous. The CDR3 covers 14 residues. CDR1 is MNHEY, CDR2 SVGAGI, per germline. V was trimmed by 3 bases and J by 10 bases, leaving 16 bases between them.

The V and J genes are TRBV21-1 and TRBJ2-3. TRBV21-1 is deemed a pseudogene. This CDR3 has 16 amino acids. CDR3 coding DNA: TGTGCCAGCAGTAAAGTCCTCTACTTTCACTGGGATACGCAGTATTTT. Translation gives CASSKVLYFHWDTQYF.

This clonotype was seen more than once but under ten times. The J gene is TRBJ2-1, the V gene TRBV18, with D perhaps matching TRBD1 or TRBD2 (5 bases each). Germline V gene data show CDR1 as KGHSH and CDR2 as LQKENI. V was shortened by 4 bases and J by 7 bases, with 11 bases between the two germline ends. The CDR3 runs to 13 residues. The CDR3 DNA sequence: TGTGCCAGCTCACGGTCGGGACCGAATGAGCAGTTCTTC. As protein: CASSRSGPNEQFF.

The rearrangement uses TRBV27 and TRBJ1-2; D uncertain. This CDR3 is built from 15 residues. The germline V and J ends were trimmed by 0 bases and 2 bases, with 10 bases remaining between them. Germline V gene data show CDR1 as MNHEY and CDR2 as SMNVEV (reference sequence). CDR3 region: CASSLSGKGNYGYTF. CDR3 nucleotide sequence: TGTGCCAGCAGTTTATCGGGGAAAGGAAACTATGGCTACACCTTC.

V gene TRBV18 combines with J gene TRBJ2-5; no reliable D call. The CDR3 length is 13 residues. Germline V lookup: CDR1 KGHSH, CDR2 LQKENI. The ends were cut back, 4 bases at V and 4 bases at J, with 10 bases in the middle. In DNA form, the CDR3 reads TGTGCCAGCTCACGTGCGAACGGAGAGACCCAGTACTTC. Residues: CASSRANGETQYF.

The chain couples TRBV29-1 to TRBJ1-5; no firm D call. CDR3 size: 10 residues. Germline lookup yields CDR1 SQVTM and CDR2 ANQGSEA. Trimming left V 4 bases short and J 11 bases short, with 9 bases between. CDR3 sequence (DNA): TGCAGCGTTGCCGCTCTGACCCAGCATTTT. It specifies CSVAALTQHF. Together with reference TRBV29-1 and TRBJ1-5, the CDR3 gives the full variable domain: SAVISQKPSRDICQRGTSLTIQCQVDSQVTMMFWYRQQPGQSLTLIATANQGSEATYESGFVIDKFPISRPNLTFSTLTVSNMSPEDSSIYLCSVAALTQHFGDGTRLSIL.